The table lists the clone carrying this TCR beta chain with many counts. The antigen remains unidentified. The cDNA came from 5'RACE with 10-nucleotide random UMIs. TCRdb passed the 5' RACE reads through MiXCR, listing each CDR3 protein once. The data show about 55,000 distinct CDR3 sequences, around 4% seen once. The sample is drawn from a study of neurological immune-mediated disorders. The study, taken as a whole, reports: In HTLV-1-associated myelopathy, TCR clonal expansion was greatest, whereas multiple sclerosis had the least, falling below healthy controls. Phylogenetic grouping placed 18 of 34 multiple sclerosis patients' repertoires in one related-CDR3 cluster, a possible signature.

CDR3 size: 17 residues. The ends lost 0 bases at V and 6 bases at J; junction bases unmatched: 5. Germline CDR1 and CDR2: SGHDT and YYEEEE. PBMCs stored at -80 C, 2 million in total, were the source of the unsorted libraries. This clonotype was obtained from a man under 40 with multiple sclerosis. The specimen was PBMCs. This chain links TRBV5-6 with TRBJ2-2, with 13 bases matching TRBD2. CDR3 sequence: CASSLGLAGGPSGELFF. Here the CDR3 DNA reads TGTGCCAGCAGCTTGGGACTAGCGGGGGGACCTTCCGGGGAGCTGTTTTTT.